A single sample is the source of the 27 T cell receptor beta chains below, sequenced in a study of post-analysis software for immune sequencing data. Study outcomes and limitations: In patients, TRBV5-6, TRBV5-1 and TRBV20-1 belonged to five TRBV segments found more frequently than in controls.

Unique molecular identifiers featured in each of the TCR beta cDNA libraries. TCRdb independently ran MiXCR on the PCR reads; one entry per CDR3 protein. The sample holds 170,000 or so distinct CDR3 sequences; about 30% are singletons and the top ten take less than 1.6%. These TCRs' antigens remain unknown. Sequenced input: blood. The receptors shown here come from a girl aged 10-17 years with multiple sclerosis.

CDR3 nucleotides: TGTGCCGCACAGACAGGGTACAATCAGCCCCAGCATTTT. Protein product: CAAQTGYNQPQHF. V usage is TRBV10-3 and J usage is TRBJ1-5; 7 positions agree with TRBD1. V dropped 11 bases and J dropped 3; count of bases not matched to a gene: 7. The CDR3 runs to 13 residues. Germline-derived CDR1 and CDR2 are ENHRY and SYGVKD.

This clonotype was recorded many times. This chain uses TRBV20-1 with TRBJ2-3, with 12 nucleotides matching TRBD2. Germline V gene sequence: CDR1 DFQATT, CDR2 SNEGSKA (reference sequence). The V segment lost 6 bases and the J segment 4 bases; nucleotides outside the gene matches: 14. CDR3 length equals 17 residues. The CDR3 loop reads CSALTPNRLAGADTQYF. In nucleotides, the CDR3 is TGCAGTGCCCTAACACCCAACAGACTAGCGGGAGCAGATACGCAGTATTTT.

The chain links TRBV12-3 or TRBV12-4 to TRBJ2-1, with 8 bases matching TRBD2. The CDR3 runs to 15 residues. V lost 3 bases to trimming and J lost 6 bases; unmatched junction nucleotides: 7. The chain's CDR3 is CASSFFSGGPNEQFF. DNA for the CDR3: TGTGCCAGCAGTTTCTTCTCGGGAGGGCCCAATGAGCAGTTCTTC.

About this clonotype itself: Since a much larger clone is just one base distant, this may be a read error. J is TRBJ2-5 and V is TRBV28; D might be TRBD2 (6 bases). The CDR3 consists of 14 residues. Trimming shortened V by 2 bases and J by 6 bases, and 13 bases separated the two germline ends. From germline, CDR1 is MDHEN and CDR2 SYDVKM. CDR3 sequence: CASSLGTAGKTQYF. CDR3 nucleotides: TGTGCCAGCAGTTTAGGGACTGCCGGAAAGACCCAGTACTTC.

The rearrangement links TRBV4-1 to TRBJ1-5; 9 bases map to TRBD1. The CDR3 contains 19 residues. The ends lost 5 bases at V and 7 bases at J; junction bases unmatched: 21. Germline loops: CDR1 MGHRA, CDR2 YSYEKL. The CDR3 region is CASSGSRDRESWRVQPQHF. The CDR3 nucleotides read TGCGCCAGCAGCGGAAGCCGGGACAGGGAATCGTGGCGGGTCCAGCCCCAGCATTTT.

With respect to this clonotype: A much larger clonotype is one base distant, so this may be a read error. This chain links TRBV29-1 with TRBJ1-2; D gene ambiguous. Trimming removed 1 base from V and 8 bases from J, with 8 bases in between. The CDR3 is 11 residues long. Per germline, CDR1 SQVTM and CDR2 ANQGSEA. The CDR3 bases are TGCAGCGTTGAAGCACGATACGGCTACACCTTC. This gives the protein CSVEARYGYTF.

This rearrangement joins TRBV3-1 to TRBJ2-3; D unclear. CDR3 length: 13 residues. Trimming took off 7 bases at V and 6 bases at J, with 14 bases between the two ends. The germline gives CDR1 LGHDT, CDR2 YNNKEL (reference sequence). This chain's CDR3 is CASMDGLGDTQYF. The CDR3 DNA is TGTGCCAGCATGGACGGCCTCGGGGATACGCAGTATTTT.

This sequence joins TRBV20-1 and TRBJ1-5, with D possibly being TRBD1 (5 bases). Trimming stripped 3 bases from V and 5 bases from J, with 11 bases between. CDR1 and CDR2 (germline): DFQATT, SNEGSKA (reference sequence). The CDR3 runs to 13 residues. The CDR3 DNA reads as TGCAGTGCTAGTGAGGGGAGGTATCAGCCCCAGCATTTT. Its translation: CSASEGRYQPQHF.

This clonotype was counted between two and nine times. The chain couples TRBV20-1 to TRBJ1-2, with unresolved D. CDR3 length equals 9 residues. In germline, CDR1 is DFQATT, CDR2 SNEGSKA (reference sequence). The ends were cut back, 8 bases at V and 3 bases at J, with 4 bases in the middle. CDR3 residues: CSPDYGYTF. In DNA, the CDR3 is TGCAGTCCTGACTATGGCTACACCTTC.

This clonotype has just a few counts. The chain recombines TRBV20-1 with TRBJ2-5, with 7 bases matching TRBD2. Unmatched junction bases numbered 9, after V lost 2 bases and J lost 12 bases. Germline V gene lookup returns CDR1 DFQATT and CDR2 SNEGSKA (reference sequence). The CDR3 consists of 12 residues. CDR3 amino acids: CSARITGGREYF. The CDR3 DNA sequence: TGCAGTGCTAGAATTACGGGAGGTCGCGAGTACTTC.

This clonotype was seen at least ten times. V gene TRBV10-3 combines with J gene TRBJ2-1; 7 bases fit TRBD2. This CDR3 contains 15 residues. CDR1 is ENHRY and CDR2 is SYGVKD in the germline V gene. Trimming removed 4 bases from V and 0 bases from J; junction bases left unmatched: 3. The DNA for the CDR3 is TGTGCCATCAGTGTAGCGGGTAGCTCCTACAATGAGCAGTTCTTC. Its protein is CAISVAGSSYNEQFF.

This clonotype was detected a few times. V is TRBV28 and J is TRBJ1-6; 8 bases agree with TRBD1. Germline assignment: CDR1 MDHEN and CDR2 SYDVKM. The CDR3 consists of 15 residues. Trimming removed 6 bases from V and 7 bases from J; junction bases left unmatched: 8. DNA for the CDR3: TGTGCCAGCAGGGAGAACAGGGGGTTCAATTCACCCCTCCACTTT. Protein product: CASRENRGFNSPLHF.

In regard to this clonotype: A much more abundant neighbour one base away suggests this may be a read error. The chain couples TRBV15 to TRBJ1-2; D may be TRBD1 (5 bases). The CDR3 extends over 12 amino acids. Germline CDR1 LNHNV, CDR2 YYDKDF (reference sequence). This CDR3 reads CVTSGQGYGYTF. For the CDR3, the DNA is TGTGTCACGAGCGGGCAGGGATACGGCTACACCTTC.

This sequence joins TRBV13 and TRBJ2-7, with 10 nucleotides matching TRBD1. Looked up from germline, CDR1 is PRHDT and CDR2 is FYEKMQ (reference sequence). V dropped 4 bases and J dropped 3; count of bases not matched to a gene: 3. This CDR3 comprises 14 residues. In DNA, the CDR3 is TGTGCCAGCAGCTCCCGGGACAGGGGCTACGAGCAGTACTTC. Translation gives CASSSRDRGYEQYF. The whole variable domain, remainder taken from reference TRBV13 and TRBJ2-7, is AAGVIQSPRHLIKEKRETATLKCYPIPRHDTVYWYQQGPGQDPQFLISFYEKMQSDKGSIPDRFSAQQFSDYHSELNMSSLELGDSALYFCASSSRDRGYEQYFGPGTRLTVT.

The rearrangement links TRBV7-2 to TRBJ1-1; 7 positions match TRBD1. With V trimmed by 0 bases and J by 0 bases, 7 bases remained unmatched. Germline CDR1 and CDR2: SGHTA and FQGNSA. The CDR3 consists of 17 residues. The CDR3 loop reads CASSLANRGKLNTEAFF. The DNA of the CDR3 is TGTGCCAGCAGCTTAGCTAACAGGGGAAAATTGAACACTGAAGCTTTCTTT.

In its sample, this clonotype was seen once. A much larger clonotype is one base distant, so this may be a read error. The chain has TRBV6-6 and TRBJ2-3; 8 bases map to TRBD2. Germline loops: CDR1 MNHNY, CDR2 SVGAGI (reference sequence). CDR3 size: 13 residues. The CDR3 sequence: CASTPGGKDTRYF. The CDR3 nucleotides read TGTGCCAGCACCCCGGGAGGGAAAGATACGCGGTATTTT.

The table lists this clonotype with many counts. This chain links TRBV5-1 with TRBJ2-3; 11 bases line up with TRBD2. Germline V gene data show CDR1 as SGHRS and CDR2 as YFSETQ. The CDR3 sequence is 15 residues long. V shed 4 bases and J 5 bases; nucleotides not matched to a gene: 6. The CDR3 is CASSQLAGGRDTQYF. Here the CDR3 DNA reads TGCGCCAGCAGCCAATTAGCGGGAGGGCGAGATACGCAGTATTTT.

This clonotype was counted at least ten times. V usage is TRBV7-3 and J usage is TRBJ2-3; D tentatively reads TRBD1 or TRBD2 (5 bases each). The CDR3 has 13 residues. With 5 bases removed from V and 4 bases from J, the gap between germline ends came to 10 bases. CDR1 is SGHTA and CDR2 is FQGTGA in the germline V gene. CDR3 bases: TGTGCCAGCAGCCGCTCGGGACCAGATACGCAGTATTTT. The encoded protein is CASSRSGPDTQYF.

This clonotype has only a few counts. The chain links TRBV4-2 to TRBJ1-1; D perhaps matches TRBD1 (5 bases). The germline V gene has CDR1 LGHNA and CDR2 YNFKEQ. V was trimmed by 0 bases and J by 6 bases, leaving 8 bases between them. The CDR3 is made up of 13 amino acids. In DNA, the CDR3 is TGTGCCAGCAGCCAAGACAGAGGGGCTGAAGCTTTCTTT. Translation gives CASSQDRGAEAFF.

Comments on this clonotype: Germline and junction disagree at one end, which may indicate a read error. The chain uses TRBV5-1 and TRBJ1-2; no clear D gene. This CDR3 has 16 amino acids. Germline V gene lookup returns CDR1 SGHRS and CDR2 YFSETQ. The CDR3 here is CVSSRSGGGGDYGYTF. The CDR3 DNA reads as TGCGTCAGCAGTAGGTCCGGAGGAGGAGGAGACTATGGCTACACCTTC. The whole variable domain, filled in from reference TRBV5-1 and TRBJ1-2, reads KAGVTQTPRYLIKTRGQQVTLSCSPISGHRSVSWYQQTPGQGLQFLFEYFSETQRNKGNFPGRFSGRQFSNSRSEMNVSTLELGDSALYLCVSSRSGGGGDYGYTFGSGTRLTVV.

This clonotype was counted once. A much larger clonotype is one base distant, so this may be a read error. The chain is built from TRBV6-5 and TRBJ2-1; TRBD2 might be the D (6 bases). Germline V gene data show CDR1 as MNHEY and CDR2 as SVGAGI. Trimming left V 11 bases short and J 8 bases short, with 22 bases between. This CDR3 comprises 14 residues. The CDR3 DNA reads TGTGCCGGACCCCTAGCGTGTCCTTGCGATGAGCAGTTCTTC. Protein sequence: CAGPLACPCDEQFF.

This clonotype was counted ten times or more. The rearrangement uses TRBV24-1 and TRBJ2-3, with 9 positions matching TRBD1. V shed 0 bases, J shed 2 bases, and the junction held 5 bases outside the gene matches. The CDR3 sequence is 17 residues long. Germline CDR1 KGHDR, CDR2 SFDVKD. CDR3 region: CATSDLYGTGHTDTQYF. CDR3 DNA sequence: TGTGCCACCAGTGATTTGTACGGGACAGGGCACACAGATACGCAGTATTTT.

This rearrangement joins TRBV18 to TRBJ1-1; D is uncertain. CDR3 length: 13 amino acids. From germline, CDR1 is KGHSH and CDR2 LQKENI. Trimming left V 6 bases short and J 1 base short, with 9 bases between. CDR3 bases: TGTGCCAGCTCCCGAGGCCAGAACACTGAAGCTTTCTTT. This codes for CASSRGQNTEAFF.

This sequence joins TRBV13 and TRBJ2-7; 8 bases are shared with TRBD2. Trimming removed 0 bases from V and 3 bases from J; junction bases left unmatched: 10. CDR1 PRHDT and CDR2 FYEKMQ come from the germline V gene (reference sequence). The CDR3 has 17 amino acids. CDR3: CASSLGSIAAGGYEQYF. The CDR3 DNA sequence: TGTGCCAGCAGCTTAGGGTCCATAGCGGCGGGGGGCTACGAGCAGTACTTC.

There are many counts of this clonotype. This chain joins TRBV20-1 and TRBJ2-1, with 9 bases aligning to TRBD2. After removal of 4 bases from V and 6 bases from J, the junction contained 10 bases not matched to a gene. The CDR3 is made up of 15 amino acids. CDR1 is DFQATT and CDR2 is SNEGSKA in the germline V gene (reference sequence). Here the CDR3 reads CSAILREGLGNEQFF. The CDR3 DNA sequence: TGCAGTGCTATTTTGCGGGAGGGCCTCGGCAATGAGCAGTTCTTC.

This clonotype was picked up many times. The rearrangement uses TRBV20-1 and TRBJ2-3; D is ambiguous. Germline CDR1 and CDR2: DFQATT and SNEGSKA (reference sequence). The V and J ends lost 6 bases and 3 bases respectively, with 13 bases between them. This CDR3 has 13 residues. The CDR3 nucleotides read TGCAGTGCAACGCTGACAAGGACAGATACGCAGTATTTT. It yields the protein CSATLTRTDTQYF.

About this clonotype itself: Possible read error: a much larger clone is one base away. The chain links TRBV28 to TRBJ2-4; 8 nucleotides align to TRBD2. Germline V gives CDR1 MDHEN, CDR2 SYDVKM. The CDR3 spans 13 residues. The junction had 12 bases not matched to a gene; V was cut back by 7 bases and J by 13 bases. CDR3 amino acids: CASIDSGSEKQYF. The CDR3 DNA sequence: TGTGCCAGCATTGACAGCGGGAGTGAAAAGCAGTACTTC.